These 32 T cell receptor beta chains originate from one sample sequenced in a study of blood T cell repertoires in COVID-19. The assay was immunoSEQ multiplex PCR, and TCRdb's table has in-frame clones only and misses some. The table includes around 170,000 clones, approximately 80% detected once. Material: PBMCs or T cells enriched from blood (not recorded which). These receptor sequences come from a man in his sixties who had been exposed to COVID-19.

This chain links TRBV30 with TRBJ2-7; unclear D gene. Germline CDR1 and CDR2: GTSNPN and SVGIG (reference sequence). Trimming took 1 base from V and 5 from J, leaving 6 bases between them. The length of the CDR3 is 11 residues. The CDR3 sequence is CAWSGRHEQYF. In DNA, the CDR3 is TGTGCCTGGAGTGGGCGGCACGAGCAGTACTTC.

The V gene is TRBV6-6, the J gene TRBJ2-3; the D gene is possibly TRBD1 (6 bases). Germline loops: CDR1 MNHNY, CDR2 SVGAGI (reference sequence). This CDR3 has 13 amino acids. The ends were cut back, 3 bases at V and 6 bases at J, with 10 bases in the middle. As DNA, the CDR3 is TGTGCCAGCAGTTATGGGGGCGAGGATACGCAGTATTTT. Translating gives CASSYGGEDTQYF.

This clone was found a few times. The gene calls are TRBV28 and TRBJ2-1, with 7 bases lining up with TRBD2. V was clipped by 3 bases and J by 0 bases; unmatched bases: 8. The CDR3 is made up of 17 amino acids. The germline CDR1 and CDR2 sequences are MDHEN and SYDVKM. The CDR3 loop reads CASSFELAPSSYNEQFF. CDR3 bases: TGTGCCAGCAGTTTCGAACTAGCGCCGAGCTCCTACAATGAGCAGTTCTTC.

A single count supports this clone. The chain combines TRBV2 with TRBJ2-4, with 10 bases that match TRBD2. The CDR3 contains 14 residues. V was pared by 8 bases and J by 3 bases, with 4 bases of the junction left unmatched. Looked up from germline, CDR1 is SNHLY and CDR2 is FYNNEI. CDR3 sequence (DNA): TGTGCCAGCCGGGGACTAGCGCACAAAAACATTCAGTACTTC. This codes for CASRGLAHKNIQYF. The variable domain in full, with the rest retrieved from reference TRBV2 and TRBJ2-4, is EPEVTQTPSHQVTQMGQEVILRCVPISNHLYFYWYRQILGQKVEFLVSFYNNEISEKSEIFDDQFSVERPDGSNFTLKIRSTKLEDSAMYFCASRGLAHKNIQYFGAGTRLSVL.

The chain combines TRBV3-1 (or the pseudogene TRBV3-2) with TRBJ1-6; no clear D. Trimming shortened V by 4 bases and J by 10 bases, and 14 bases separated the two germline ends. This CDR3 is 14 amino acids long. CDR1 is LGHDT, CDR2 YNNKEL, per germline (reference sequence). CDR3 in amino acids: CASSPRTGKSPLHF. The CDR3 region has the DNA TGTGCCAGCAGCCCGCGGACGGGGAAGTCACCCCTCCACTTT.

This chain links TRBV19 with TRBJ1-3, with TRBD1 matching over 7 bases. The CDR3 runs to 15 residues. CDR1 is LNHDA and CDR2 is SQIVND in the germline V gene (reference sequence). The J segment lost 1 base and the V segment lost 7 bases, leaving 7 bases of the junction unmatched. The CDR3 sequence is CASMLQGTSGNTIYF. In DNA, the CDR3 is TGTGCCAGTATGCTACAGGGGACGTCTGGAAACACCATATATTTT.

The V and J genes are TRBV30 and TRBJ1-4; the D is unclear. V lost 0 bases to trimming and J lost 5 bases, with 7 bases between them. The V gene's germline CDR1 is GTSNPN and CDR2 SVGIG (reference sequence). The CDR3 runs 13 residues. For the CDR3, the DNA is TGTGCCTGGAGTGTACTGTTAAATGAAAAACTGTTTTTT. Its translation: CAWSVLLNEKLFF.

The genes are TRBV5-1 and TRBJ1-3, with 7 bases that match TRBD1. This CDR3 region has 15 residues. Germline CDR1 is SGHRS and CDR2 is YFSETQ. With 4 bases clipped from V and 4 bases from J, the junction kept 8 bases outside the gene matches. This chain's CDR3 is CASSREGGEGNTIYF. CDR3 DNA sequence: TGCGCCAGCAGCCGGGAAGGGGGCGAAGGAAACACCATATATTTT.

The chain recombines TRBV30 with TRBJ1-4; D perhaps matches TRBD1 (5 bases). This CDR3 is 13 amino acids long. V shed 0 bases and J shed 7 bases, with 9 bases lying between them. Germline CDR1 reads GTSNPN; CDR2 reads SVGIG (reference sequence). CDR3 residues: CAWSVDRGEKLFF. CDR3 bases: TGTGCCTGGAGTGTAGATAGGGGTGAAAAACTGTTTTTT.

The CDR3 DNA reads as TGTGCCAGCAGCCAAGTCGCGGGAAGAACCGGGGAGCTGTTTTTT. Protein product: CASSQVAGRTGELFF. The J gene is TRBJ2-2, the V gene TRBV3-1 (or the pseudogene TRBV3-2); the D gene is possibly TRBD2 (6 bases). V lost 1 base to trimming and J lost 5 bases, with 11 bases between them. CDR3 size: 15 residues. Germline V gives CDR1 LGHDT, CDR2 YNNKEL (reference sequence).

This chain joins TRBV6-2 or TRBV6-3 and TRBJ1-5; D is perhaps TRBD1 (6 bases). This CDR3 has 14 residues. V shed 5 bases and J shed 2 bases, with 10 bases lying between them. Germline V gives CDR1 MNHEY, CDR2 SVGEGT. This chain's CDR3 is CASSRGQRNQPQHF. CDR3 DNA: TGTGCCAGCAGTCGAGGACAGCGCAATCAGCCCCAGCATTTT.

V and J are TRBV2 and TRBJ2-7, with D possibly being TRBD1 (6 bases). The CDR3 runs 14 residues. The germline V gene encodes CDR1 SNHLY and CDR2 FYNNEI. The V end lost 4 bases, the J end lost 0 bases, and 10 bases lay between the germline ends. This CDR3 is CASSGGRGSYEQYF. The CDR3 bases are TGTGCCAGCAGTGGGGGCAGGGGCTCCTACGAGCAGTACTTC.

This clone has a single count. The CDR3 nucleotides are TGCGCCAGCAGCCAAGGTATGGGGCAGTACTCCTACGAGCAGTACTTC. It encodes CASSQGMGQYSYEQYF. This chain connects TRBV4-3 to TRBJ2-7; D is possibly TRBD1 (5 bases). The CDR3 consists of 16 residues. CDR1 and CDR2 from the germline V gene are LGHNA and YSLEER. V shed 1 base and J shed 0 bases, with 13 bases lying between them.

The chain employs TRBV14 and TRBJ2-5; D is undetermined. Trimming took 2 bases from V and 4 from J, leaving 5 bases between them. This CDR3 is 12 amino acids long. Germline assignment: CDR1 SGHDN and CDR2 FVKESK. The CDR3 nucleotides read TGTGCCAGCAGCCAATTTAGAGAGACCCAGTACTTC. Translated, it gives CASSQFRETQYF.

The J gene is TRBJ1-5, the V gene TRBV6-2 or TRBV6-3; TRBD1 agrees at 8 bases. The CDR3 covers 17 residues. CDR1 is MNHEY and CDR2 is SVGEGT in the germline V gene. After removal of 2 bases from V and 2 bases from J, the junction contained 8 bases not matched to a gene. The CDR3 DNA reads as TGTGCCAGCAGTTACCGGATCGGACAGGGCGGCAATCAGCCCCAGCATTTT. Its protein product is CASSYRIGQGGNQPQHF.

The chain employs TRBV19 and TRBJ2-1; no firm D call. Per the germline V gene, CDR1 is LNHDA and CDR2 is SQIVND (reference sequence). This CDR3 comprises 14 residues. The V gene lost 3 bases and the J gene lost 5 bases, with 11 bases spanning the gap. CDR3 protein: CASSIFRVDNEQFF. DNA of the CDR3: TGTGCCAGTAGTATTTTTCGGGTTGACAATGAGCAGTTCTTC.

The chain carries TRBV6-2 or TRBV6-3 and TRBJ1-5, with 9 positions matching TRBD1. Per germline, CDR1 MNHEY and CDR2 SVGEGT. The trim removed 6 bases at V and 4 bases at J, leaving 7 bases unmatched. This CDR3 has 15 residues. The CDR3 DNA sequence: TGTGCCAGCAGCATCGGGACAGGGATTAATCAGCCCCAGCATTTT. Translated: CASSIGTGINQPQHF.

This clone was counted a few times. The rearrangement uses TRBV9 and TRBJ1-1, with 7 positions matching TRBD1. This CDR3 region has 17 residues. V trimming: 3 bases; J trimming: 1 base; junction bases outside the gene matches: 12. The germline CDR1 and CDR2 sequences are SGDLS and YYNGEE. CDR3 nucleotide sequence: TGTGCCAGCAGCGGGCAGGGGGGCCTCCTTTCGAACACTGAAGCTTTCTTT. It translates to CASSGQGGLLSNTEAFF.

The genes are TRBV11-2 and TRBJ1-6; 7 bases are shared with TRBD1. The CDR3 runs to 13 residues. Trimming cost V 7 bases and J 10 bases; bases outside gene matches: 7. Germline CDR1 is SGHAT and CDR2 is FQNNGV. CDR3 DNA sequence: TGTGCCAGCACCTGGGACAGAGGATCACCCCTCCACTTT. This encodes CASTWDRGSPLHF.

The rearrangement links TRBV20-1 to TRBJ2-7, with D perhaps matching TRBD1 (5 bases). V was cut by 6 bases and J by 7 bases, with 13 bases left in between. CDR1 is DFQATT and CDR2 is SNEGSKA in the germline V gene (reference sequence). The length of the CDR3 is 11 residues. The CDR3 DNA sequence: TGCAGTGCAACAACAAAGGGGGAGCAGTACTTC. Its protein product is CSATTKGEQYF.

The genes are TRBV12-5 and TRBJ1-5; D not resolved. Trimming removed 1 base at V and 3 bases at J, with 10 bases between. The CDR3 consists of 15 residues. Germline CDR1 and CDR2: LGHNT and FRNRAP. CDR3 sequence: CASGLGSGSNQPQHF. For the CDR3, the DNA is TGTGCTAGTGGTTTGGGTTCGGGGTCCAATCAGCCCCAGCATTTT.

This clone was recorded only once. The gene calls are TRBV6-4 and TRBJ1-1; D may be TRBD1 (5 bases). The CDR3 consists of 14 residues. Germline assignment: CDR1 MRHNA and CDR2 SNTAGT. The V end lost 3 bases, the J end lost 1 base, and 9 bases lay between the germline ends. As DNA, the CDR3 is TGTGCCAGCAGTGAACGGCAGGGGAACACTGAAGCTTTCTTT. Protein: CASSERQGNTEAFF.

The rearrangement joins TRBV27 to TRBJ2-2, with 7 bases matching TRBD1. CDR1 and CDR2 from the germline V gene are MNHEY and SMNVEV (reference sequence). V lost 2 bases, J lost 1 base, and 1 base stayed unmatched. The CDR3 has 15 amino acids. The CDR3, as DNA: TGTGCCAGCAGTTTAAACAGGGGGAACACCGGGGAGCTGTTTTTT. Its translation is CASSLNRGNTGELFF.

The J gene is TRBJ1-2, the V gene TRBV2; TRBD1 matches at 8 bases. Germline trimming cut 5 bases from V and 8 bases from J; bases unmatched to any gene: 10. CDR1 and CDR2 from the germline V gene are SNHLY and FYNNEI. The CDR3 extends over 14 amino acids. Here the CDR3 reads CASSSDRATHGYTF. CDR3 nucleotide sequence: TGTGCCAGCAGTTCGGACAGGGCTACTCACGGCTACACCTTC.

The chain is built from TRBV29-1 and TRBJ2-7; perhaps TRBD2 as D (6 bases). Germline V gives CDR1 SQVTM, CDR2 ANQGSEA. This CDR3 is built from 11 residues. The V and J ends lost 6 bases and 5 bases respectively, with 11 bases between them. CDR3 loop: CSVVGRNEQYF. CDR3 sequence (DNA): TGCAGCGTAGTGGGGAGGAACGAGCAGTACTTC.

This chain links TRBV12-5 with TRBJ1-1; no clear D gene. This CDR3 has 14 amino acids. The ends were cut back, 1 base at V and 7 bases at J, with 13 bases in the middle. The germline gives CDR1 LGHNT, CDR2 FRNRAP. CDR3: CASGLGEGVGEAFF. The CDR3, as DNA: TGTGCTAGTGGTTTGGGGGAGGGTGTAGGTGAAGCTTTCTTT.

The V gene is TRBV20-1, the J gene TRBJ2-2; D remains ambiguous. Germline V lookup: CDR1 DFQATT, CDR2 SNEGSKA (reference sequence). Between the trimmed V and J ends, which lost 3 bases and 4 bases, there was a span of 9 bases. This CDR3 spans 13 amino acids. This chain's CDR3 is CSASRGFTGELFF. In DNA, the CDR3 is TGCAGTGCTAGTCGCGGTTTCACCGGGGAGCTGTTTTTT.

The gene calls are TRBV13 and TRBJ2-3; D is perhaps TRBD2 (5 bases). This CDR3 spans 15 amino acids. CDR1 is PRHDT, CDR2 FYEKMQ, per germline (reference sequence). V gave up 5 bases and J gave up 4 bases, with 16 bases separating them. Here the CDR3 DNA reads TGTGCCAGCAGCCTTAGGCCGGGGTCCCCAGATACGCAGTATTTT. It encodes CASSLRPGSPDTQYF.

This clone was picked up a small number of times. This chain connects TRBV27 to TRBJ1-4; weak D call: TRBD1 (5 bases). Trimming stripped 3 bases from V and 6 bases from J, with 14 bases between. Germline CDR1 MNHEY, CDR2 SMNVEV (reference sequence). This CDR3 is 15 amino acids long. The CDR3 DNA is TGTGCCAGCAGTTTCTTCGGTACGGGGGATGAAAAACTGTTTTTT. It translates to CASSFFGTGDEKLFF.

The chain uses TRBV27 and TRBJ2-2, with D possibly being TRBD2 (5 bases). V dropped 2 bases and J dropped 1 base, with 8 bases sitting between them. CDR1 and CDR2 from the germline V gene are MNHEY and SMNVEV (reference sequence). CDR3 length equals 15 residues. The CDR3 DNA is TGTGCCAGCAGTTTAGAGGGCTGGAACACCGGGGAGCTGTTTTTT. This sequence encodes CASSLEGWNTGELFF.

V and J are TRBV5-1 and TRBJ2-3; D might be TRBD1 (6 bases). Germline V gene sequence: CDR1 SGHRS, CDR2 YFSETQ. Trimming cost V 4 bases and J 8 bases, with 17 bases left between them. The CDR3 sequence is 14 residues long. The CDR3 protein is CASSTNREGGTQYF. The CDR3 nucleotides are TGCGCCAGCAGCACCAACAGGGAAGGAGGTACGCAGTATTTT.

The J gene is TRBJ2-7, the V gene TRBV5-4; 12 bases line up with TRBD2. After removal of 5 bases from V and 4 bases from J, the junction contained 10 bases not matched to a gene. Germline V lookup: CDR1 SGHNT, CDR2 YYREEE (reference sequence). The CDR3 covers 16 residues. The CDR3 DNA is TGTGCCAGCAGTCCCGGGACTAGCGGGCCCCCTTACGAGCAGTACTTC. Protein: CASSPGTSGPPYEQYF. The full variable domain, completed using reference TRBV5-4 and TRBJ2-7, is ETGVTQSPTHLIKTRGQQVTLRCSSQSGHNTVSWYQQALGQGPQFIFQYYREEENGRGNFPPRFSGLQFPNYSSELNVNALELDDSALYLCASSPGTSGPPYEQYFGPGTRLTVT.